This TCR beta chain appears in the sequencing data of a study of Ad26.COV2.S vaccination and SARS-CoV-2 variants (dated by TCRdb to about 2021). Regarding the complete study: Donors in the vaccine arm were drawn from COV1001, a multicentre, randomized, double-blind, placebo-controlled phase I-IIa trial testing Ad26.COV2.S in healthy adults. Ad26.COV2.S was administered intramuscularly at 5 x 10^10 or 1 x 10^11 viral particles, either as a single shot or as two shots given 56 days apart. The specificity and breadth of SARS-CoV-2-reactive T cell receptors after Ad26.COV2.S vaccination were assessed by TCRbeta repertoire sequencing. A total of approximately 30 samples were included in the TCR-sequenced set, comprising around 19 Ad26.COV2.S vaccine recipients, 5 placebo recipients and 8 SARS-CoV-2 convalescent individuals. Trial participants were randomized into five groups of five: low-dose or high-dose Ad26.COV2.S given once or twice, or placebo on both occasions. Throughout the experiments and outcome assessment, investigators stayed blinded to trial group allocation.

Note on this clone: The antigen this receptor binds is unknown. Base quality data are lacking; no much larger clone is found one base away.

The treatment or condition tag for this specimen amounts to: approximately 18 received Ad26.COV2.S at low or high dose, single or two shots; a few received placebo; per-sample allocation not given. For vaccine and placebo recipients, the sequenced repertoires came from samples collected on day 63 after the first injection. Between 29 July and 7 August 2020, Cohort 1b enrolled about 27 adults aged 18-55 years at one site in Boston, USA. Ad26.COV2.S consisted of a replication-incompetent adenovirus type 26 vector by which a prefusion-stabilized SARS-CoV-2 spike protein from the original Wuhan strain was expressed. The immunoSEQ Assay was the method used to sequence TCRbeta CDR3 regions. After extraction, genomic DNA underwent amplification by bias-controlled multiplex PCR, followed by high-throughput sequencing. In the source study's methods: To quantify the absolute abundance of every unique TCRbeta CDR3 region, sequences were collapsed and filtered. T cell fraction was estimated by normalizing TCRbeta template counts to usable DNA, which was measured by amplifying reference genes present in all nucleated cells. Repertoire TCRs were annotated as SARS-CoV-2-specific when V gene, CDR3 amino acid sequence and J gene were exactly matched to a known reactive TCR set. The reference SARS-CoV-2 TCR set came from MIRA and was filtered for enrichment in COVID-19-positive ImmuneCODE repertoires, removing public or cross-reactive TCRs. Using the MIRA antigens, annotated TCRs were further analysed by specific ORF or by position within an ORF. Depth was the summed frequency of annotated unique rearrangements, while breadth was defined as annotated unique rearrangements over total unique productive rearrangements. Group comparisons of TCR breadth used two-sided Wilcoxon rank-sum tests. The table was pulled from immuneACCESS by TCRdb, which kept in-frame rearrangements only. Such tables lose some clones; where checked, under half of the loss comes from unresolved V genes, and the rest has no known cause. V and J calls and clone size are copied from that table; D and trimming were computed from the DNA. The table for this sample lists about 420,000 clones; around 89% of them were counted only once. The ten largest clonotypes hold roughly 4% of the sample.

From its cysteine to its phenylalanine, the CDR3 spans 13 amino acids. Only the CDR3 region is kept as DNA, spanning 39 bases read in frame from base 1. The germline V gene (reference sequence) specifies PRHDT as CDR1 and FYEKMQ as CDR2. V loses 0 bases of germline sequence and J loses 4 bases, and the interval between the two ends is 5 bases. Study-wide conclusions, independent of this receptor: Compared with placebo recipients, Ad26.COV2.S recipients showed higher spike-specific TCR breadth (P = 0.0014). The authors noted that total T cell responses may have been underestimated by the TCR breadth and depth analyses. The study was not powered to compare responses between vaccine doses or regimens. After vaccination, substantial breadth of spike-specific CD8+ and CD4+ T cell responses was reported. Non-spike TCR breadth was comparable between vaccine and placebo recipients, consistent with the vaccine containing only spike.

The chain couples TRBV13 to TRBJ2-3, with no confident D gene call. The sequencing here drew on peripheral blood, taken in a trial of Ad26.COV2.S vaccine versus placebo. This clonotype originated in a person between 18 and 59 years old who received the Ad26.COV2.S COVID-19 vaccine or a placebo. The CDR3 region: CASSLGPADTQYF. The DNA is as follows: TGTGCCAGCAGCTTAGGTCCAGCAGATACGCAGTATTTT.